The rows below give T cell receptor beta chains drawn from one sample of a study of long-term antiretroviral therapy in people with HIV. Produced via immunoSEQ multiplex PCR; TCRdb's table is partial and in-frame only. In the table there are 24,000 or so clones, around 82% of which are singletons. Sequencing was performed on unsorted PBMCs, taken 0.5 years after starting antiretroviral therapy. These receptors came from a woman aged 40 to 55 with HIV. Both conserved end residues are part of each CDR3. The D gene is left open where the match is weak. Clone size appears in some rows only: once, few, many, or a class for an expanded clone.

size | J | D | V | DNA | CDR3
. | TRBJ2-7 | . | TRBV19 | TGTGCCAGTAGTAGGTTCGGGGGCAGGGATGACTCCTACGAGCAGTACTTC | CASSRFGGRDDSYEQYF
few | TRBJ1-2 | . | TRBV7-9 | TGTGCCAGCAGCTCGCTAACCTATGGCTACACCTTC | CASSSLTYGYTF
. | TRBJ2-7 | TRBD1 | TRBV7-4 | TGTGCCAGCAGCCCTCCACCCCGGGACAGGGCCTACGAGCAGTACTTC | CASSPPPRDRAYEQYF
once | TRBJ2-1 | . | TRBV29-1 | TGCAGCGGTAGGCTGGCCAATGAGCAGTTCTTC | CSGRLANEQFF
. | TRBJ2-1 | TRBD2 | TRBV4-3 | TGCGCCAGCAGCCAAGAAGGCGGGGGATCCTACAATGAGCAGTTCTTC | CASSQEGGGSYNEQFF
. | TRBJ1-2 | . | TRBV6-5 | TGTGCCAGCAGTCCCGGGTCCAACTATGGCTACACCTTC | CASSPGSNYGYTF
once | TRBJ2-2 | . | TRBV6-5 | TGTGCCAGCAGTTACGGGCAGGCGAACACCGGGGAGCTGTTTTTT | CASSYGQANTGELFF
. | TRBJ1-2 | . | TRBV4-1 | TGCGCCAGCAGCCAAGCAAGGGGAAGTAACTATGGCTACACCTTC | CASSQARGSNYGYTF
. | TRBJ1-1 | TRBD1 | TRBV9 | TGTGCCAGCAGCGTAGAACAACAGGGGGAAGCTTTCTTT | CASSVEQQGEAFF
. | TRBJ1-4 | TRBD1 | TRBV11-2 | TGTGCCAGCAGCAAATCGGGGACAGGGTTAAATGAAAAACTGTTTTTT | CASSKSGTGLNEKLFF
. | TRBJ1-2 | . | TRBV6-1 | TGTGCCAGCAGTGAAGAGCTCTATGGCTACACCTTC | CASSEELYGYTF
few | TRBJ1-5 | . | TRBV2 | TGTGCCAGCAGTGAATCTGGGGGCAATCAGCCCCAGCATTTT | CASSESGGNQPQHF
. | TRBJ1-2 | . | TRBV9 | TGTGCCAGCAGCTTCCCCCACACCTTC | CASSFPHTF
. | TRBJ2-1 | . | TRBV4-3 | TGCGCCAGCAGCCAAGATTCGGAGGTTACCAATGAGCAGTTCTTC | CASSQDSEVTNEQFF
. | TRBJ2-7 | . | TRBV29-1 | TGCAGCGTTGAAGTACTTCGAGGGAACGAGCAGTACTTC | CSVEVLRGNEQYF
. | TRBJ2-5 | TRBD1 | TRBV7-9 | TGTGCCAGCAGCTTACCAGGGACAGGGGGCTTAGCGGAGACCCAGTACTTC | CASSLPGTGGLAETQYF
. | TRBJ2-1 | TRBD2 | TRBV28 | TGTGCCAGCAGGCGGGGACTAAAAGGGAATGAGCAGTTCTTC | CASRRGLKGNEQFF
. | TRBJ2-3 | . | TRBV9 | TGTGCCAGCAGCGTAGGAACTCAACTGGTGGATACGCAGTATTTT | CASSVGTQLVDTQYF
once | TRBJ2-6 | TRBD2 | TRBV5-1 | TGCGCCAGCAGCTCCGGGGGGGCGCCCTCTGGGGCCAACGTCCTGACTTTC | CASSSGGAPSGANVLTF
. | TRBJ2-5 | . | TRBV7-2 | TGTGCCAGCAGCTTAGAACGGGGAGAGACCCAGTACTTC | CASSLERGETQYF
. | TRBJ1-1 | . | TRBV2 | TGTGCCAGCAACACGGGCGCGGGGACTGAAGCTTTCTTT | CASNTGAGTEAFF
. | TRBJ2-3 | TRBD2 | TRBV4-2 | TGTGCCAGCAGCCTAGAGGGACTAGCGGGGGCCACAGATACGCAGTATTTT | CASSLEGLAGATDTQYF
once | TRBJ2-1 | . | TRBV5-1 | TGCGCCAGCAGCTTGGCGGCAGGTAGTTACAATGAGCAGTTCTTC | CASSLAAGSYNEQFF
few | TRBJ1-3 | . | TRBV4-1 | TGCGCCAGCAGCCAAGATCGCAGGGTCGGAAACACCATATATTTT | CASSQDRRVGNTIYF
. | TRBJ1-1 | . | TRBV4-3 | TGCGCCAGCAGCCAAACACCTGGCACTGAAGCTTTCTTT | CASSQTPGTEAFF
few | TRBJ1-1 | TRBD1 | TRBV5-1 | TGCGCCAGCAGCTTGGGGACAGGGGGCACTGAAGCTTTCTTT | CASSLGTGGTEAFF
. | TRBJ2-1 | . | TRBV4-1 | TGCGCCAGCAGCTTTCGGGACATGCCCCTGTCCTACAATGAGCAGTTCTTC | CASSFRDMPLSYNEQFF
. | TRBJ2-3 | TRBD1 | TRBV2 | TGTGCCAGCAGCGGACAGGGGTTGGGCACAGATACGCAGTATTTT | CASSGQGLGTDTQYF
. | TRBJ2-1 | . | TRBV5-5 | TGTGCCAGCAGCTTGGTCGGGAATATCATGAGCTCCTACAATGAGCAGTTCTTC | CASSLVGNIMSSYNEQFF
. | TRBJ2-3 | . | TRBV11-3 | TGTGCCAGCAGCTTATCGCTGGGCACAGATACGCAGTATTTT | CASSLSLGTDTQYF
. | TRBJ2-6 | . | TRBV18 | TGTGCCAGCTCTCGGTTTTCCTCTGGGGCCAACGTCCTGACTTTC | CASSRFSSGANVLTF
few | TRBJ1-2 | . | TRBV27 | TGTGCCAGCAGTTTAAAGGATCGAGGGGGCTATGGCTACACCTTC | CASSLKDRGGYGYTF
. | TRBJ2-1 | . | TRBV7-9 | TGTGCCAGCAGCCCAAGGACACTGATTGCTAGCTCCTACAATGAGCAGTTCTTC | CASSPRTLIASSYNEQFF
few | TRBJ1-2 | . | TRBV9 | TGTGCCAGCAGCCTCCTTCCAGGGGCCCATGGCTACACCTTC | CASSLLPGAHGYTF
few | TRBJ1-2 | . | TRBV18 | TGTGCCAGCTCACCCCCTTTGGGGGATGGCTACACCTTC | CASSPPLGDGYTF
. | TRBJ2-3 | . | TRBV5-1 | TGCGCCAGCAGCCGGGCGGATACGCAGTATTTT | CASSRADTQYF
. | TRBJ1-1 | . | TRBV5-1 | TGCGCCAGCAGCTTGGGGGGATCGGGAGCTTTCTTT | CASSLGGSGAFF
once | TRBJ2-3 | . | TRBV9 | TGTGCCAGCAGCGCCCTGACGGGGAGCACAGATACGCAGTATTTT | CASSALTGSTDTQYF
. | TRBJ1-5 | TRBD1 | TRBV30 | TGTGCCTTCTCGGCCGGGACAGGGGCCCAAGTCCAGCCCCAGCATTTT | CAFSAGTGAQVQPQHF
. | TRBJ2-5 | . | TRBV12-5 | TGTGCTAGTGCCTCCCTAGCGCAGGAGACCCAGTACTTC | CASASLAQETQYF
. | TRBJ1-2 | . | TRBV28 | TGTGCCAGCAGTGGAGGACAGAAAAACTATGGCTACACCTTC | CASSGGQKNYGYTF
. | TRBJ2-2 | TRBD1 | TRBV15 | TGTGCCACCAGCGCCCGTATAGGGACAGATAACACCGGGGAGCTGTTTTTT | CATSARIGTDNTGELFF
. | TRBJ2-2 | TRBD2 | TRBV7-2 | TGTGCCAGCAATCTAGCGGGGAACACCGGGGAGCTGTTTTTT | CASNLAGNTGELFF
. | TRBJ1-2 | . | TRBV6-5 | TGTGCCAGCAGTTACTTGGACACCCTAAACTATGGCTACACCTTC | CASSYLDTLNYGYTF